A selection of T cell receptor beta chains follows, all from one sample in a study of CD4 T cells in relation to SARS-CoV-2 and coronaviruses. Their recognized antigens are unknown. TCRdb's table, derived via immunoSEQ multiplex PCR, lists solely in-frame clones and lacks some. The data show 15,000 to 25,000 clones, around four fifths seen once. Sequencing input: CD4+ T cells from PBMCs, cultured in vitro. All receptors derive from a human donor in good health. The CDR3 runs from the conserved cysteine through the conserved F or W. A D gene is named only where the DNA matches it firmly. Rows give clone size only sometimes, using once, few, many, or a class for an expanded clone.

clone_size	v_call	d_call	j_call	cdr3_nt	cdr3_aa
NA	TRBV7-8	TRBD1	TRBJ1-2	TGTGCCAGCAGCCGTGGGACAGGGAACTATGGCTACACCTTC	CASSRGTGNYGYTF
NA	TRBV28	NA	TRBJ1-1	TGTGCCAGCGTTGGGAGCACTGAAGCTTTCTTT	CASVGSTEAFF
few	TRBV7-9	TRBD1	TRBJ1-5	TGTGCCAGCAGCCTTGACAGGGTTGGGAGCAATCAGCCCCAGCATTTT	CASSLDRVGSNQPQHF
NA	TRBV19	TRBD1	TRBJ1-3	TGTGCCAGTAGTGCCCGGACAGGAAATTCTGGAAACACCATATATTTT	CASSARTGNSGNTIYF
NA	TRBV30	NA	TRBJ1-1	TGTGCCTGGAGTGTGGGGGGGGAAATCACTGAAGCTTTCTTT	CAWSVGGEITEAFF
few	TRBV10-3	TRBD2	TRBJ2-7	TGTGCCATCAGTGAGTCGCGGCTAGCGGTCTACGAGCAGTACTTC	CAISESRLAVYEQYF
NA	TRBV29-1	NA	TRBJ1-1	TGCAGCGTTGCCAGGCTGAACACTGAAGCTTTCTTT	CSVARLNTEAFF
NA	TRBV7-3	NA	TRBJ1-4	TGTGCCAGCGAACGGAAAGTGGGGACTAATGAAAAACTGTTTTTT	CASERKVGTNEKLFF
NA	TRBV2	NA	TRBJ2-3	TGTGCCAGCATGCCCGCCCGGTTCGCAGATACGCAGTATTTT	CASMPARFADTQYF
NA	TRBV7-2	NA	TRBJ2-5	TGTGCCAGCAGCCCCCAAACGGGTTGGGAGACCCAGTACTTC	CASSPQTGWETQYF
NA	TRBV4-3	TRBD1	TRBJ2-1	TGCGCCAGCAGCATACTACAGGGGAGATTAGAAAATGAGCAGTTCTTC	CASSILQGRLENEQFF
NA	TRBV7-9	NA	TRBJ2-7	TGTGCCAGCAGCACTACAGGGGGGGATTACGAGCAGTACTTC	CASSTTGGDYEQYF
NA	TRBV6-5	NA	TRBJ2-5	TGTGCCAGCAGGGGTCAGGGGCAAGAGACCCAGTACTTC	CASRGQGQETQYF
once	TRBV7-2	NA	TRBJ1-2	TGTGCCAGCAGCTCGGCCGGGACCCCTAACTATGGCTACACCTTC	CASSSAGTPNYGYTF
NA	TRBV5-4	TRBD1	TRBJ1-3	TGTGCCAGCAGCGCAAGAGCAGGGGGACTAAGCTCTGGAAACACCATATATTTT	CASSARAGGLSSGNTIYF